The 21 T cell receptor beta chains reported below all come from one sample, sequenced in a study of T-cell reconstitution after alpha-beta-depleted transplantation in children. A TCRbeta library incorporating unique molecular identifiers was prepared. TCRdb re-called the PCR reads through MiXCR, storing one row per CDR3 protein. The table lists 300,000 to 400,000 distinct CDR3 sequences, 10% to 15% of them singletons, with around 4.5% in the top ten. The sequenced sample was PBMCs, obtained from the stem cell graft. The receptor set was obtained from a human donor who donated a stem cell graft to a child with Fanconi anemia.

This clonotype was counted a few times. The chain uses TRBV29-1 and TRBJ2-7; D unresolved. Germline-derived CDR1 and CDR2 are SQVTM and ANQGSEA. Trimming stripped 7 bases from V and 2 bases from J, with 12 bases between. The CDR3 is made up of 12 amino acids. CDR3: CSAMEGPYEQYF. CDR3 nucleotides: TGCAGCGCCATGGAAGGGCCCTACGAGCAGTACTTC.

This clonotype was observed a handful of times. The chain employs TRBV11-3 and TRBJ1-6, with D unresolved. The CDR3 is made up of 13 amino acids. The V gene's germline CDR1 is SGHNT and CDR2 YENEEA. The germline V and J ends were trimmed by 1 base and 6 bases, with 4 bases remaining between them. CDR3: CASSLARNSPLHF. For the CDR3, the DNA is TGTGCCAGCAGCTTAGCTCGTAATTCACCCCTCCACTTT.

This clonotype occurred a few times. This rearrangement joins TRBV11-2 to TRBJ2-7, with D perhaps matching TRBD1 or TRBD2 (6 bases each). V was clipped by 3 bases and J by 0 bases, with 15 bases between them. The CDR3 runs 16 residues. CDR1 is SGHAT and CDR2 is FQNNGV in the germline V gene. The CDR3 DNA sequence: TGTGCCAGCAGCTTCCCTTTGGGGGGCAGCTCCTACGAGCAGTACTTC. Encoded protein: CASSFPLGGSSYEQYF.

This clonotype was picked up a small number of times. The CDR3: CSVLLVRANVLTF. Here the CDR3 DNA reads TGCAGCGTCTTACTGGTGAGGGCCAACGTCCTGACTTTC. V and J are TRBV29-1 and TRBJ2-6; D is uncertain. This CDR3 has 13 residues. Deletions cut 6 bases from V and 5 bases from J, with 11 bases between. Per germline, CDR1 SQVTM and CDR2 ANQGSEA.

This clonotype was detected many times. The chain has TRBV15 and TRBJ1-1; D remains unclear. CDR1 LNHNV and CDR2 YYDKDF come from the germline V gene (reference sequence). The CDR3 runs to 13 residues. Trimming left V 6 bases short and J 1 base short, with 9 bases between. The CDR3 sequence: CATRGFENTEAFF. For the CDR3, the DNA is TGTGCCACCAGGGGTTTTGAGAACACTGAAGCTTTCTTT.

The chain uses TRBV4-3 and TRBJ2-1; D is possibly TRBD2 (6 bases). The length of the CDR3 is 17 residues. The V end lost 1 base, the J end lost 0 bases, and 13 bases lay between the germline ends. Germline CDR1 is LGHNA and CDR2 is YSLEER. The CDR3 DNA is TGCGCCAGCAGCCAAGGGTTAGCGGCGAGCTCCTACAATGAGCAGTTCTTC. Its translation is CASSQGLAASSYNEQFF.

This clonotype was counted ten times or more. The rearrangement joins TRBV5-6 to TRBJ2-3; 8 bases line up with TRBD2. From germline, CDR1 is SGHDT and CDR2 YYEEEE. CDR3 length: 16 residues. V was clipped by 3 bases and J by 6 bases; unmatched bases: 12. Here the CDR3 reads CASSSAGVKDADTQYF. DNA for the CDR3: TGTGCCAGCAGCTCAGCGGGGGTGAAAGACGCGGATACGCAGTATTTT.

This chain connects TRBV10-3 to TRBJ1-1; 8 positions match TRBD1. The CDR3 contains 13 residues. Germline trimming cut 10 bases from V and 2 bases from J; bases unmatched to any gene: 6. Germline V gene lookup returns CDR1 ENHRY and CDR2 SYGVKD. The CDR3 DNA sequence: TGTGCCACGATGGACAGGGCCAACACTGAAGCTTTCTTT. Encoded protein: CATMDRANTEAFF.

This clonotype was observed a handful of times. The chain recombines TRBV9 with TRBJ1-5; possibly TRBD1 for D (5 bases). The germline V and J ends were trimmed by 0 bases and 4 bases, with 11 bases remaining between them. Germline CDR1 and CDR2: SGDLS and YYNGEE. This CDR3 has 15 amino acids. This CDR3 is CASSVAGQINQPQHF. DNA for the CDR3: TGTGCCAGCAGCGTAGCGGGGCAGATAAATCAGCCCCAGCATTTT.

The chain uses TRBV7-1 and TRBJ1-4; TRBD1 aligns across 9 bases. TRBV7-1 is placed among ORFs of uncertain function. After removal of 3 bases from V and 3 bases from J, the junction contained 17 bases not matched to a gene. The CDR3 has 20 amino acids. CDR3 loop: CASSSFFPGTGKIANEKLFF. The CDR3 DNA follows: TGTGCCAGCAGCTCCTTTTTTCCCGGGACAGGGAAGATAGCTAATGAAAAACTGTTTTTT.

CDR3 sequence reads: CASRTGGSGANVLTF. In DNA, the CDR3 is TGTGCCAGCCGAACAGGGGGCTCTGGGGCCAACGTCCTGACTTTC. This chain joins TRBV28 and TRBJ2-6; 8 positions match TRBD1. Germline V gene data show CDR1 as MDHEN and CDR2 as SYDVKM. V lost 8 bases to trimming and J lost 0 bases; unmatched junction nucleotides: 3. The CDR3 is made up of 15 amino acids.

This rearrangement joins TRBV4-1 to TRBJ2-3, with D possibly being TRBD2 (5 bases). The V end lost 4 bases, the J end lost 4 bases, and 12 bases lay between the germline ends. Per the germline V gene, CDR1 is MGHRA and CDR2 is YSYEKL. The CDR3 runs 14 residues. DNA for the CDR3: TGCGCCAGCAGCCCTCCGGGTAGCGCAGATACGCAGTATTTT. Amino acids: CASSPPGSADTQYF.

This clonotype was observed at least ten times. This chain uses TRBV6-5 with TRBJ2-7; D gene unclear. V was trimmed by 0 bases and J by 1 base, leaving 7 bases between them. Germline V CDR1 and CDR2: MNHEY, SVGAGI. This CDR3 spans 14 amino acids. CDR3 DNA: TGTGCCAGCAGTTACTCGCGCGGTTCCTACGAGCAGTACTTC. Amino acids: CASSYSRGSYEQYF.

This clonotype was observed a few times. This sequence joins TRBV6-5 and TRBJ2-1; D not certain. V was trimmed by 0 bases and J by 7 bases, leaving 7 bases between them. The CDR3 runs to 13 residues. CDR1 and CDR2 from the germline V gene are MNHEY and SVGAGI. Here the CDR3 DNA reads TGTGCCAGCAGTTACTCGATGGTGAATGAGCAGTTCTTC. This translates into CASSYSMVNEQFF.

In its sample, this clonotype was seen a few times. The chain joins TRBV5-1 to TRBJ2-1, with D possibly matching TRBD2 (5 bases). V dropped 3 bases and J dropped 6 bases, with 10 bases sitting between them. Looked up from germline, CDR1 is SGHRS and CDR2 is YFSETQ. This CDR3 is 13 amino acids long. The CDR3 nucleotides read TGCGCCAGCAGCTACCGGGAACTCAATGAGCAGTTCTTC. It encodes CASSYRELNEQFF.

Only a few counts were recorded for this clonotype. The chain uses TRBV3-1 and TRBJ2-1, with a tentative D call TRBD2 (5 bases). This CDR3 contains 15 residues. V was pared by 11 bases and J by 2 bases, with 19 bases between. Per germline, CDR1 LGHDT and CDR2 YNNKEL (reference sequence). This chain's CDR3 is CASCQVWGAYNEQFF. The CDR3 DNA sequence: TGTGCCTCCTGCCAAGTGTGGGGAGCCTACAATGAGCAGTTCTTC.

The chain has TRBV5-1 and TRBJ1-3; unclear D gene. Trimming left V 1 base short and J 8 bases short, with 13 bases between. CDR3 size: 14 residues. CDR1 is SGHRS and CDR2 is YFSETQ in the germline V gene. CDR3 in DNA: TGCGCCAGCAGCTTGTTTATGGGCTCGGACACCATATATTTT. This gives the protein CASSLFMGSDTIYF.

J is TRBJ1-1 and V is TRBV9; D unclear. The CDR3 covers 14 residues. Per germline, CDR1 SGDLS and CDR2 YYNGEE. V shed 1 base and J shed 1 base, with 8 bases lying between them. The CDR3 spells CASSVLGKNTEAFF. In nucleotides, the CDR3 is TGTGCCAGCAGCGTATTAGGTAAGAACACTGAAGCTTTCTTT. Together with reference TRBV9 and TRBJ1-1, the CDR3 gives the full variable domain: DSGVTQTPKHLITATGQRVTLRCSPRSGDLSVYWYQQSLDQGLQFLIQYYNGEERAKGNILERFSAQQFPDLHSELNLSSLELGDSALYFCASSVLGKNTEAFFGQGTRLTVV.

V is TRBV6-2 or TRBV6-3 and J is TRBJ2-1, with D possibly TRBD2 on 5 matching bases. The germline V and J ends were trimmed by 4 bases and 10 bases, with 23 bases remaining between them. CDR3 size: 16 residues. The V gene's germline CDR1 is MNHEY and CDR2 SVGEGT. The CDR3 reads CASSSPPGWIGGEQFF. The CDR3, as DNA: TGTGCCAGCAGTTCTCCCCCGGGTTGGATTGGCGGGGAGCAGTTCTTC.

This clonotype was seen more than once but under ten times. The chain is built from TRBV3-1 and TRBJ1-2, with D unclear. The CDR3 loop spans 15 amino acids. Germline CDR1 is LGHDT and CDR2 is YNNKEL (reference sequence). The ends were cut back, 4 bases at V and 6 bases at J, with 18 bases in the middle. Here the CDR3 reads CASSLGHTVEDGYTF. DNA for the CDR3: TGTGCCAGCAGCCTGGGCCATACGGTGGAGGATGGCTACACCTTC.

The rearrangement links TRBV12-3 or TRBV12-4 to TRBJ1-1; TRBD1 might be the D (6 bases). Trimming left V 4 bases short and J 1 base short, with 16 bases between. This CDR3 is built from 16 residues. CDR3 sequence reads: CASSSTGTLGNTEAFF. For the CDR3, the DNA is TGTGCCAGCAGTTCTACAGGGACTTTGGGGAACACTGAAGCTTTCTTT.